The 17 T cell receptor beta chains given below trace back to one sample, sequenced in a study of blood T cells in healthy people across ages. For the second PCR, which ran for 7 to 11 cycles, a sample-barcoded 5' primer and a J-beta primer mix were used. TCRdb reprocessed the 5' RACE reads via MiXCR and lists one record per CDR3 protein. In the table there are 660,000 or so distinct CDR3 sequences, under 65% of which are singletons. What was sequenced was blood. These receptors all stem from a man aged 55 to 70 in good health.

The genes are TRBV20-1 and TRBJ2-7, with 10 bases matching TRBD1. The CDR3 runs 12 residues. V shed 6 bases and J 5 bases; nucleotides not matched to a gene: 4. Germline V gene data show CDR1 as DFQATT and CDR2 as SNEGSKA (reference sequence). This CDR3 reads CSADRGRDEQYF. DNA of the CDR3: TGCAGTGCAGACAGGGGGCGGGACGAGCAGTACTTC.

This clonotype has just a few counts. The chain combines TRBV6-6 with TRBJ2-1, with a weak D call TRBD2 (6 bases). V gave up 0 bases and J gave up 6 bases, with 15 bases separating them. The CDR3 length is 16 residues. The germline V gene encodes CDR1 MNHNY and CDR2 SVGAGI (reference sequence). CDR3: CASSYSPGRTTNEQFF. The CDR3 coding sequence is TGTGCCAGCAGTTACTCCCCGGGACGGACTACCAATGAGCAGTTCTTC.

The table lists this clonotype with a few counts. The CDR3 sequence: CSASSRGYEQYF. CDR3 nucleotides: TGCAGTGCTAGTTCCAGGGGCTACGAGCAGTACTTC. The gene calls are TRBV20-1 and TRBJ2-7, with D maybe TRBD1 (6 bases). V was cut by 3 bases and J by 3 bases, with 9 bases left in between. The length of the CDR3 is 12 residues. Germline V gives CDR1 DFQATT, CDR2 SNEGSKA (reference sequence).

The chain recombines TRBV5-1 with TRBJ2-1; tentative D call: TRBD2 (5 bases). Trimming pared 5 bases from V and 0 bases from J, leaving 18 bases between. The CDR3 is made up of 17 amino acids. Germline CDR1 reads SGHRS; CDR2 reads YFSETQ. The CDR3 loop is CASSPSGETSSYNEQFF. The CDR3 DNA reads TGCGCCAGCAGTCCTTCCGGGGAAACTAGCTCCTACAATGAGCAGTTCTTC.

The chain couples TRBV13 to TRBJ2-2; D remains unclear. The CDR3 length is 11 residues. The germline V and J ends were trimmed by 5 bases and 6 bases, with 4 bases remaining between them. Germline values: CDR1 PRHDT, CDR2 FYEKMQ (reference sequence). The CDR3 loop reads CASSTPGELFF. Here the CDR3 DNA reads TGTGCCAGCAGCACGCCCGGGGAGCTGTTTTTT.

The rearrangement uses TRBV11-2 and TRBJ2-2; TRBD1 agrees at 8 bases. The CDR3 has 14 amino acids. Germline values: CDR1 SGHAT, CDR2 FQNNGV. The V gene end was trimmed by 5 bases and the J gene end by 3 bases; junction bases not matched to a gene: 2. DNA of the CDR3: TGTGCCAGCAGCCCGGACAGGGACACCGGGGAGCTGTTTTTT. It yields the protein CASSPDRDTGELFF. Drawing the rest from reference TRBV11-2 and TRBJ2-2, the complete variable domain is EAGVAQSPRYKIIEKRQSVAFWCNPISGHATLYWYQQILGQGPKLLIQFQNNGVVDDSQLPKDRFSAERLKGVDSTLKIQPAKLEDSAVYLCASSPDRDTGELFFGEGSRLTVL.

V is TRBV7-2 and J is TRBJ2-5; TRBD1 agrees at 7 bases. In germline, CDR1 is SGHTA, CDR2 FQGNSA. The CDR3 loop spans 15 amino acids. The V and J ends lost 1 base and 2 bases, in that order; junction bases with no gene match: 4. The CDR3 reads CASSLDGQVQETQYF. Written as DNA, the CDR3 is TGTGCCAGCAGCTTAGACGGACAGGTTCAAGAGACCCAGTACTTC. Looking up the rest from reference TRBV7-2 and TRBJ2-5 gives the full variable domain: GAGVSQSPSNKVTEKGKDVELRCDPISGHTALYWYRQSLGQGLEFLIYFQGNSAPDKSGLPSDRFSAERTGGSVSTLTIQRTQQEDSAVYLCASSLDGQVQETQYFGPGTRLLVL.

The V call is TRBV20-1, the J call TRBJ1-2; D is possibly TRBD1 (6 bases). Trimming took 4 bases from V and 7 from J, leaving 22 bases between them. Germline CDR1 DFQATT, CDR2 SNEGSKA (reference sequence). This CDR3 has 15 residues. The CDR3 bases are TGCAGTGCTATCCCTGGGACAAGCCTCGAGAGTGGCTACACCTTC. Protein product: CSAIPGTSLESGYTF.

The chain couples TRBV20-1 to TRBJ1-4, with D possibly matching TRBD1 (5 bases). Germline CDR1 and CDR2: DFQATT and SNEGSKA (reference sequence). The CDR3 sequence is 16 residues long. V was cut by 3 bases and J by 4 bases, with 18 bases left in between. CDR3 sequence reads: CSARGFEGPGNEKLFF. For the CDR3, the DNA is TGCAGTGCTAGGGGTTTCGAGGGGCCGGGTAATGAAAAACTGTTTTTT.

The J gene is TRBJ2-4, the V gene TRBV20-1; 7 bases align to TRBD2. The junction had 5 bases not matched to a gene; V was cut back by 2 bases and J by 7 bases. Germline assignment: CDR1 DFQATT and CDR2 SNEGSKA (reference sequence). This CDR3 spans 13 amino acids. The CDR3 DNA reads as TGCAGTGCTAGACCCCCAGCGGGGAACATTCAGTACTTC. Protein sequence: CSARPPAGNIQYF.

This chain joins TRBV7-8 and TRBJ1-2; D is uncertain. Germline V gene sequence: CDR1 SGHVS, CDR2 FQNEAQ. There are 15 residues in the CDR3. Trimming stripped 1 base from V and 4 bases from J, with 13 bases between. As DNA, the CDR3 is TGTGCCAGCAGCTTAGAACTCCGAGACGGCTATGGCTACACCTTC. This encodes CASSLELRDGYGYTF.

The chain uses TRBV5-1 and TRBJ2-6; weak D call: TRBD2 (5 bases). Germline loops: CDR1 SGHRS, CDR2 YFSETQ. The V gene lost 3 bases and the J gene lost 0 bases, with 7 bases spanning the gap. This CDR3 contains 15 residues. CDR3 sequence reads: CASSSGDSGANVLTF. The CDR3 nucleotides read TGCGCCAGCAGCTCCGGGGACTCTGGGGCCAACGTCCTGACTTTC. Full variable domain (rest looked up from reference TRBV5-1 and TRBJ2-6): KAGVTQTPRYLIKTRGQQVTLSCSPISGHRSVSWYQQTPGQGLQFLFEYFSETQRNKGNFPGRFSGRQFSNSRSEMNVSTLELGDSALYLCASSSGDSGANVLTFGAGSRLTVL.

The chain carries TRBV28 and TRBJ2-6, with TRBD1 matching over 11 bases. The CDR3 sequence is 18 residues long. Trimming cost V 1 base and J 3 bases; bases outside gene matches: 5. The germline gives CDR1 MDHEN, CDR2 SYDVKM. CDR3 amino acids: CASSLFWTGGGGANVLTF. The DNA for the CDR3 is TGTGCCAGCAGTTTATTCTGGACAGGGGGCGGTGGGGCCAACGTCCTGACTTTC.

The V call is TRBV3-1, the J call TRBJ2-7; 8 bases are a match to TRBD2. The DNA end is a closer match to TRBJ2-5, so the J assignment may be wrong. Germline V lookup: CDR1 LGHDT, CDR2 YNNKEL (reference sequence). The CDR3 runs 15 residues. CDR3 bases: TGTGCCAGCAGCCCGTCACCGGGGGGGCAAGAGACCCAGTACTTC. This gives the protein CASSPSPGGQETQYF.

As for this clonotype: Germline and junction disagree at one end, which may indicate a read error. The rearrangement joins TRBV29-1 to TRBJ1-1; D not certain. The CDR3 consists of 13 residues. Germline V gives CDR1 SQVTM, CDR2 ANQGSEA. This CDR3 is CSVALAEGAEVFF. The DNA of the CDR3 is TGCAGCGTTGCTTTGGCGGAGGGCGCTGAAGTTTTCTTT.

The rearrangement joins TRBV20-1 to TRBJ2-7; the D call may be TRBD1 or TRBD2 (7 bases each). Germline V lookup: CDR1 DFQATT, CDR2 SNEGSKA (reference sequence). The ends were cut back, 0 bases at V and 5 bases at J, with 14 bases in the middle. CDR3 length: 14 amino acids. CDR3 loop: CSAREGRGRNEQYF. The DNA of the CDR3 is TGCAGTGCTAGAGAGGGGAGGGGGCGGAACGAGCAGTACTTC.

V and J are TRBV29-1 and TRBJ2-3; D unclear. This CDR3 spans 13 amino acids. Trimming took 6 bases from V and 0 from J, leaving 10 bases between them. Germline assignment: CDR1 SQVTM and CDR2 ANQGSEA. CDR3 amino acids: CSVGLTSTDTQYF. Written as DNA, the CDR3 is TGCAGCGTGGGTTTGACTAGCACAGATACGCAGTATTTT.